This is a list of T cell receptor beta chains from one sample in a study of T cell repertoires in cytomegalovirus infection. Via MiXCR, TCRdb re-called the reads, giving one row per CDR3 protein. The data contain 250,000 or so distinct CDR3 sequences, around 15% of them seen just once; the ten biggest clones take up about 45%. Input material: CD8+ T cells from PBMCs. All receptors come from a human donor in good health (CMV status not recorded). Some clones in this sample may be carry-over from other donors' samples. CDR3s include the opening cysteine and the closing phenylalanine or tryptophan. A D gene is named only where the DNA matches it firmly.

.,TRBV5-1,TRBJ2-1,CASSLISVWGEQFF
.,TRBV27,TRBJ2-3,CASSLLGDGDTQYF
TRBD1,TRBV29-1,TRBJ1-5,CSVGGQGSNQPQHF
TRBD1,TRBV28,TRBJ2-5,CASILARDRGLETQYF
TRBD1,TRBV7-9,TRBJ2-7,CASSLPGTAFSYEQYF
TRBD1,TRBV9,TRBJ1-1,CASSGRQGAGGTEAFF
.,TRBV20-1,TRBJ2-7,CSARDPALPYEQYF
.,TRBV7-9,TRBJ1-1,CASSPWGGNTEAFF
.,TRBV9,TRBJ1-6,CASSVGFTESPLHF
.,TRBV2,TRBJ2-1,CASSEFLADAYNEQFF
.,TRBV25-1,TRBJ2-3,CASSRGSRTISILYTDTQYF
TRBD1,TRBV5-4,TRBJ1-4,CASSGGQGGNEKLFF
TRBD2,TRBV5-1,TRBJ2-3,CASSLEEVAGVMSTDTQYF
.,TRBV28,TRBJ1-6,CASSSSPSSYNSPLHF
TRBD1,TRBV10-3,TRBJ1-2,CAIRAPQGAHGYTF
.,TRBV4-3,TRBJ1-1,CASSQDRGGLGLLAFF
TRBD1,TRBV20-1,TRBJ2-7,CSAKTGETYEQYF
.,TRBV13,TRBJ2-1,CASSPREGGRSYNEQFF
.,TRBV18,TRBJ1-4,CASSRGTDSLNEKLFF
TRBD2,TRBV7-6,TRBJ2-5,CASSLLPGGETQYF
TRBD1,TRBV7-9,TRBJ2-5,CASSADRDQETQYF
.,TRBV28,TRBJ1-2,CASSLSGEGYGYTF
TRBD1,TRBV29-1,TRBJ2-7,CSVEDPQGASYEQYF
.,TRBV27,TRBJ2-6,CASSLSSPSGANVLTF
TRBD2,TRBV4-3,TRBJ2-2,CASSPEYRLAGRPGELFF
TRBD1,TRBV6-2/TRBV6-3,TRBJ2-7,CASSNRDRVLQGISQEQYF
.,TRBV27,TRBJ1-6,CASSLGPLYNSPLHF
.,TRBV7-9,TRBJ1-6,CASSSIIPQSPLHF
.,TRBV4-3,TRBJ1-4,CASSQGSRTTNEKLFF
TRBD2,TRBV7-3,TRBJ2-7,CASSETSGGSRYEQYF
.,TRBV28,TRBJ2-7,CASSLPNYEQYF
.,TRBV11-2,TRBJ2-1,CASSSSGPISNEQFF
.,TRBV7-6,TRBJ2-3,CASSRSGPDTQYF